These 25 T cell receptor beta chains originate from one sample sequenced in a study of blood T cells in healthy people across ages. The use of a sample-barcoded 5' primer and a J-beta primer mix characterized a second PCR of about 7 to 12 cycles. Each CDR3 protein is one row after TCRdb ran MiXCR on the 5' RACE reads. The repertoire holds about 630,000 distinct CDR3 sequences, with roughly 20% as singletons. Material for sequencing was blood. These receptors all stem from a man between 65 and 80 years old in good health.

This clonotype occurred a few times. A much more abundant neighbour one base away suggests this may be a read error. The chain employs TRBV27 and TRBJ2-5; D is perhaps TRBD2 (7 bases). The CDR3 covers 15 residues. In germline, CDR1 is MNHEY, CDR2 SMNVEV (reference sequence). The CDR3 nucleotides read TGTGCCAGCGGATCCATGGGGGGGCTTGGCTACGAGCAGTGCTTC. Its translation: CASGSMGGLGYEQCF.

The rearrangement uses TRBV15 and TRBJ2-5; 8 nucleotides align to TRBD2. The closer fit of TRBJ2-1 to the DNA end suggests the J call may be wrong. Germline V CDR1 and CDR2: LNHNV, YYDKDF (reference sequence). The CDR3 covers 17 residues. The chain's CDR3 is CATSREKGGRQYNEQFF. The CDR3, as DNA: TGTGCCACCAGCAGAGAGAAGGGCGGGAGGCAATACAATGAGCAGTTCTTC.

The sample holds many counts of this clonotype. The chain joins TRBV7-9 to TRBJ2-5, with unresolved D. The V and J ends lost 8 bases and 4 bases respectively, with 14 bases between them. Germline values: CDR1 SEHNR, CDR2 FQNEAQ (reference sequence). CDR3 length: 13 amino acids. Here the CDR3 reads CASLILVGETQYF. The CDR3 nucleotides are TGTGCCAGCCTCATTCTTGTGGGAGAGACCCAGTACTTC.

The rearrangement uses TRBV4-2 and TRBJ1-1; 8 bases align to TRBD1. The trim removed 0 bases at V and 1 base at J, leaving 10 bases unmatched. The CDR3 is 18 residues long. CDR1 LGHNA and CDR2 YNFKEQ come from the germline V gene. The CDR3 nucleotides read TGTGCCAGCAGCCAAGATCTGGCAGGGGGCGCCGGGAACACTGAAGCTTTCTTT. It specifies CASSQDLAGGAGNTEAFF.

The CDR3 reads CASNDARHPNEKLFF. CDR3 DNA sequence: TGTGCCAGCAACGACGCCAGACATCCTAATGAAAAACTGTTTTTT. This chain connects TRBV28 to TRBJ1-4; no definite D call. The CDR3 contains 15 residues. The germline gives CDR1 MDHEN, CDR2 SYDVKM. Trimming pared 7 bases from V and 3 bases from J, leaving 15 bases between.

This chain links TRBV2 with TRBJ2-5; a weak D match, TRBD1 (6 bases). The CDR3 totals 14 residues. Per the germline V gene, CDR1 is SNHLY and CDR2 is FYNNEI. Trimming took off 6 bases at V and 2 bases at J, with 13 bases between the two ends. DNA of the CDR3: TGTGCCAGCAGAACACAGGGTCTTCAAGAGACCCAGTACTTC. Its translation: CASRTQGLQETQYF. Filled out from reference TRBV2 and TRBJ2-5, the complete variable domain reads EPEVTQTPSHQVTQMGQEVILRCVPISNHLYFYWYRQILGQKVEFLVSFYNNEISEKSEIFDDQFSVERPDGSNFTLKIRSTKLEDSAMYFCASRTQGLQETQYFGPGTRLLVL.

A word on this clonotype: This may stem from a read error, because a much larger clone lies one nucleotide away. The chain links TRBV10-3 to TRBJ2-5; D possibly corresponds to TRBD1 (7 bases). CDR1 is ENHRY, CDR2 SYGVKD, per germline. This CDR3 is built from 15 residues. The DNA for the CDR3 is TGTGCCACCAGTGCGGGAACAGGGGCTCAAGAGACCCAGTACTTC. This gives the protein CATSAGTGAQETQYF.

The chain recombines TRBV12-3 or TRBV12-4 with TRBJ2-4; D gene ambiguous. V lost 1 base and J lost 8, with 9 bases in between. The CDR3 is 13 residues long. The CDR3 sequence: CASSLGRSDIQYF. The CDR3 DNA reads TGTGCCAGCAGTTTAGGGAGATCGGACATTCAGTACTTC.

This clonotype was seen a handful of times. The chain recombines TRBV12-3 or TRBV12-4 with TRBJ2-7; D may be TRBD1 (6 bases). CDR3 size: 11 residues. Deletions cut 2 bases from V and 9 bases from J, with 8 bases between. The CDR3 sequence is CASSLQGTQYF. CDR3 DNA: TGTGCCAGCAGTTTACAGGGGACGCAGTACTTC.

V gene TRBV18 combines with J gene TRBJ2-1; 10 bases align to TRBD1. The CDR3 is 13 amino acids. The ends lost 5 bases at V and 6 bases at J; junction bases unmatched: 1. CDR1 and CDR2 (germline): KGHSH, LQKENI. The CDR3: CASSGDRGNEQFF. CDR3 nucleotides: TGTGCCAGCTCAGGGGACAGGGGCAATGAGCAGTTCTTC.

The chain carries TRBV20-1 and TRBJ2-5; 8 nucleotides align to TRBD2. The J call is in doubt because the DNA end fits TRBJ2-7 better. CDR3 length: 14 amino acids. CDR1 and CDR2 from the germline V gene are DFQATT and SNEGSKA (reference sequence). The CDR3 DNA reads TGCAGTGCTACTCTGACTAGCGTTGCTGGCGAGCAGTACTTC. Translated, it gives CSATLTSVAGEQYF.

The V call is TRBV20-1, the J call TRBJ2-7, with 10 bases lining up with TRBD2. Germline lookup yields CDR1 DFQATT and CDR2 SNEGSKA (reference sequence). This CDR3 is built from 15 residues. V was pared by 4 bases and J by 2 bases, with 8 bases of the junction left unmatched. The CDR3 reads CSAIVGTSVTYEQYF. CDR3 nucleotides: TGCAGTGCTATAGTGGGGACTAGCGTTACCTACGAGCAGTACTTC.

This clonotype was picked up a small number of times. This sequence joins TRBV7-2 and TRBJ1-1, with D possibly matching TRBD1 (6 bases). This CDR3 has 16 residues. In germline, CDR1 is SGHTA, CDR2 FQGNSA. The V end lost 1 base, the J end lost 1 base, and 13 bases lay between the germline ends. CDR3 DNA sequence: TGTGCCAGCAGCTTAGGGGATTGGACAGCGAACACTGAAGCTTTCTTT. This encodes CASSLGDWTANTEAFF.

In regard to this clonotype: Mismatch with germline at one junction end may stem from a read error. The V gene is TRBV28, the J gene TRBJ1-2; no clear D. The CDR3 has 13 amino acids. Looked up from germline, CDR1 is MDHEN and CDR2 is SYDVKM. CDR3 sequence reads: CTSSPRVDYGYTF. DNA of the CDR3: TGTACCAGCAGTCCCCGGGTGGACTATGGCTACACCTTC.

The CDR3, as DNA: TGTGCCAGCAGCTTAGCGTCGGTGACTAGCGGTTACGAGCAGTACTTC. Encoded protein: CASSLASVTSGYEQYF. The chain couples TRBV7-2 to TRBJ2-7; 9 positions match TRBD2. V dropped 0 bases and J dropped 4; count of bases not matched to a gene: 7. The CDR3 loop spans 16 amino acids. The germline CDR1 and CDR2 sequences are SGHTA and FQGNSA.

About this clonotype itself: Germline is not matched at one junction end, which may reflect a read error. This rearrangement joins TRBV29-1 to TRBJ2-3; weak D call: TRBD1 (6 bases). CDR3 size: 14 residues. CDR1 and CDR2 from the germline V gene are SQVTM and ANQGSEA. CDR3 coding DNA: TGCAGCGTCTACAGGGCTGCGGGCACAGTTACGCAGTATTTT. Translation: CSVYRAAGTVTQYF.

The J gene is TRBJ2-5, the V gene TRBV6-5; 7 positions agree with TRBD2. Germline CDR1 and CDR2: MNHEY and SVGAGI. This CDR3 has 16 residues. The ends lost 5 bases at V and 2 bases at J; junction bases unmatched: 11. The CDR3 loop is CASSRGRQGGQETQYF. Written as DNA, the CDR3 is TGTGCCAGCAGTCGAGGACGCCAGGGAGGGCAAGAGACCCAGTACTTC.

The chain is built from TRBV6-6 and TRBJ2-1, with D hard to call. With 0 bases removed from V and 1 base from J, the gap between germline ends came to 7 bases. The germline V gene encodes CDR1 MNHNY and CDR2 SVGAGI (reference sequence). This CDR3 comprises 15 residues. CDR3 nucleotide sequence: TGTGCCAGCAGTTACTCGTCGGGTTCCTACAATGAGCAGTTCTTC. Translation gives CASSYSSGSYNEQFF.

This clonotype has only a few counts. The chain has TRBV5-6 and TRBJ1-2; D is unresolved. V was trimmed by 0 bases and J by 8 bases, leaving 11 bases between them. CDR3 length: 13 amino acids. Germline V lookup: CDR1 SGHDT, CDR2 YYEEEE. The CDR3 protein is CASSLDAHRGYTF. The DNA of the CDR3 is TGTGCCAGCAGCTTGGACGCTCATCGCGGCTACACCTTC.

The chain carries TRBV28 and TRBJ2-3; 10 nucleotides match TRBD2. J gave up 3 bases and V 5 bases, and 5 bases lay outside the gene matches. The CDR3 has 15 amino acids. Germline V gene sequence: CDR1 MDHEN, CDR2 SYDVKM. The CDR3 DNA sequence: TGTGCCAGCAGTGGACTAGCGGAGAAAACAGATACGCAGTATTTT. Its protein product is CASSGLAEKTDTQYF.

This clonotype was seen at least ten times. The genes are TRBV5-1 and TRBJ2-1; D remains unclear. Germline V gene lookup returns CDR1 SGHRS and CDR2 YFSETQ. This CDR3 is built from 15 residues. V was pared by 4 bases and J by 0 bases, with 11 bases between. CDR3 nucleotide sequence: TGCGCCAGCAGCCACGTACAGAGCTCCTACAATGAGCAGTTCTTC. Protein sequence: CASSHVQSSYNEQFF.

In its sample, this clonotype was seen a few times. A junction boundary mismatches the germline segment, possibly from a read error. This chain's CDR3 is CASSLAGTGRYGQYF. The CDR3 DNA is TGCGCCAGCAGCTTAGCCGGGACAGGGCGGTACGGGCAGTACTTC. The V gene is TRBV5-1, the J gene TRBJ2-7, with 9 bases that match TRBD1. Germline V gene lookup returns CDR1 SGHRS and CDR2 YFSETQ. The CDR3 sequence is 15 residues long.

The table lists this clonotype with a few counts. This sequence joins TRBV9 and TRBJ1-3, with D unresolved. V lost 4 bases and J lost 0, with 11 bases in between. CDR3 size: 15 residues. The germline V gene encodes CDR1 SGDLS and CDR2 YYNGEE. The chain's CDR3 is CASSPQVGSGNTIYF. CDR3 coding DNA: TGTGCCAGCAGCCCCCAGGTGGGCTCTGGAAACACCATATATTTT.

V is TRBV7-9 and J is TRBJ2-3, with 8 bases that match TRBD2. Unmatched junction bases numbered 5, after V lost 5 bases and J lost 4 bases. Germline CDR1 SEHNR, CDR2 FQNEAQ (reference sequence). This CDR3 has 14 residues. This chain's CDR3 is CASSLKTSADTQYF. DNA of the CDR3: TGTGCCAGCAGCCTGAAGACTAGCGCAGATACGCAGTATTTT.

This rearrangement joins TRBV6-4 to TRBJ2-1; TRBD2 agrees at 8 bases. Germline CDR1 is MRHNA and CDR2 is SNTAGT. CDR3 length equals 16 residues. V lost 6 bases, J lost 0 bases, and 7 bases stayed unmatched. The CDR3 here is CASRLASGLSYNEQFF. For the CDR3, the DNA is TGTGCCAGCAGGCTAGCTAGCGGGCTCTCCTACAATGAGCAGTTCTTC.